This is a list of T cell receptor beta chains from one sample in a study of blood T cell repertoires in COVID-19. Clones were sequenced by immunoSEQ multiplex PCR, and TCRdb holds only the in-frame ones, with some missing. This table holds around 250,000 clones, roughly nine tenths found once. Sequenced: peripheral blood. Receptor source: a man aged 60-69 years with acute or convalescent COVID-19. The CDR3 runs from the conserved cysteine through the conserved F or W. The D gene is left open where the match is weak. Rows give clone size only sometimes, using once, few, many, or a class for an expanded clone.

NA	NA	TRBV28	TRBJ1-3	TGTGCCAGCAGCCCTAGCCGGACAGCTGGAAACACCATATATTTT	CASSPSRTAGNTIYF
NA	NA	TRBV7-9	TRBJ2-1	TGTGCCAGCAGCAATCTTTTTGAGTCGGGAGAGTACAATGAGCAGTTCTTC	CASSNLFESGEYNEQFF
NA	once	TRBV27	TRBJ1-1	TGTGCCAGCAGTTTACGTCGGGAGAACACTGAAGCTTTCTTT	CASSLRRENTEAFF
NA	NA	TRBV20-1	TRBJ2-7	TGCAGTGCGCGGGACTCCTACGAGCAGTACTTC	CSARDSYEQYF
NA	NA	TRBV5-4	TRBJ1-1	TGTGCCAGCAGCTTCTCAGGGGTTAGAGGGACTGAAGCTTTCTTT	CASSFSGVRGTEAFF
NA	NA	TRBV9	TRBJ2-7	TGTGCCAGCAGCGTAGGGCAAGGGGCTTACGAGCAGTACTTC	CASSVGQGAYEQYF
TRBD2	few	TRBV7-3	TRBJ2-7	TGTGCCAGCAGCTTAGAAGGGACTAGCGGGAGGTTCGAGCAGTACTTC	CASSLEGTSGRFEQYF
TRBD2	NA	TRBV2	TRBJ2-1	TGTGCGAGCCGATGGGGCGGGAGCTCCTACAATGAGCAGTTCTTC	CASRWGGSSYNEQFF
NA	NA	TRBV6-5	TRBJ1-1	TGTGCCAGCACCGAGGGATTGAACACTGAAGCTTTCTTT	CASTEGLNTEAFF
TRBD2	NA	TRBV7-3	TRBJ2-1	TGTGCCAGCAGCCCTAGCGGGGGGCTCGATGAGCAGTTCTTC	CASSPSGGLDEQFF
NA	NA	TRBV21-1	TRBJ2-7	TGTGCCAGCAGGCAGGGTTCCGAGCAGTACTTC	CASRQGSEQYF
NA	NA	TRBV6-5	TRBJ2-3	TGTGCCAGCAGGGGTGGAGGGTTAGTGACAGATACGCAGTATTTT	CASRGGGLVTDTQYF
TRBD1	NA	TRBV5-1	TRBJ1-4	TGCGCCAGCAGCCCGGGACAGGGGGGTGAAAAACTGTTTTTT	CASSPGQGGEKLFF
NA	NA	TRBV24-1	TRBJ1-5	TGTGCCACCAGGGACAGCGATAATCAGCCCCAGCATTTT	CATRDSDNQPQHF
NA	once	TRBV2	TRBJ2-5	TGTGCCAGCAGTGGACTCCTTGGGGGCTTAGAGACCCAGTACTTC	CASSGLLGGLETQYF
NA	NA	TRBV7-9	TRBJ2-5	TGTGCCAGCAGCCAACACGGACAGTCTCAAGAGACCCAGTACTTC	CASSQHGQSQETQYF
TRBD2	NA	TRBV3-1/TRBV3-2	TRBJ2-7	TGTGCCAGCAGCCAAGTCCCTAGCGGGAAATACGAGCAGTACTTC	CASSQVPSGKYEQYF
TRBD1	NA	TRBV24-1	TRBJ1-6	TGTGCCGTTGGGGACAGCTCCTATAATTCACCCCTCCACTTT	CAVGDSSYNSPLHF
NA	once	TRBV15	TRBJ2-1	TGTGCCACCAGCAGAGGGGATAGCGGTGACAATGAGCAGTTCTTC	CATSRGDSGDNEQFF
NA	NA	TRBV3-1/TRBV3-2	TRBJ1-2	TGTGCCAGCAGCCAAGTGACCGGACTGGGAGGCTACACCTTC	CASSQVTGLGGYTF
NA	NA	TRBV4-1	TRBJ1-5	TGCGCCAGCAGCCATCCCCTAGGGGGAGAGCCCCAGCATTTT	CASSHPLGGEPQHF
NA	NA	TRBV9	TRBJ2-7	TGTGCCAGCAGCGTAGCGACGGGGAGCTCCTACGAGCAGTACTTC	CASSVATGSSYEQYF
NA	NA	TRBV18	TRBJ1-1	TGTGCCAGCTCCCCGACACTTTTGGTGAACACTGAAGCTTTCTTT	CASSPTLLVNTEAFF
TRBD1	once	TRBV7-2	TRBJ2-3	TGTGCCAGCAGCTCTCGGACAGGGGACACAGATACGCAGTATTTT	CASSSRTGDTDTQYF
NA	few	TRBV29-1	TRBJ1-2	TGCAGCGTTGACACCGCCCTGAAGGGGGGCTACACCTTC	CSVDTALKGGYTF
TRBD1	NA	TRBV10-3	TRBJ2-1	TGTGCCATCAGATCCGGGACAGGGAATGGAAATGAGCAGTTCTTC	CAIRSGTGNGNEQFF
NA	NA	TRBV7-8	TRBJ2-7	TGTGCCAGCACCGCTAGGCGGTTAACCTACGAGCAGTACTTC	CASTARRLTYEQYF
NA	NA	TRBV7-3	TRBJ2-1	TGTGCCAGCAGCCCCAATGGCGGAACTAACTACAATGAGCAGTTCTTC	CASSPNGGTNYNEQFF
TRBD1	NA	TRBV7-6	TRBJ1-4	TGTGCCAGCAGCTCCACAGGGGACAGCAATGCGGAAAAACTGTTTTTT	CASSSTGDSNAEKLFF
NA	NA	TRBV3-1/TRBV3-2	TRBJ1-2	TGTGCCGCAGGCAGGGAAGACTATGGCTACACCTTC	CAAGREDYGYTF
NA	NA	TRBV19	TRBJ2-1	TGTGCCAGTAGTATACCCCGTGGCACGTCCTACAATGAGCAGTTCTTC	CASSIPRGTSYNEQFF
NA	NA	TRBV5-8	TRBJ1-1	TGTGCCAGCAGCTTGCCTGGGGGGGCATCTTCGAACACTGAAGCTTTCTTT	CASSLPGGASSNTEAFF
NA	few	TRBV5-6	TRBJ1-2	TGTGCCAGCAGCCCTATTCCCCCGGTGGTTGCCTATGGCTACACCTTC	CASSPIPPVVAYGYTF
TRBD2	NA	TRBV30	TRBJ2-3	TGTGCCTGGAGCCCCCGGGGCCTAGCGGGAGCAGATACGCAGTATTTT	CAWSPRGLAGADTQYF
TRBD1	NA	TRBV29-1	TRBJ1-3	TGCAGTGGGAGGACAGGGGGCGGAAACACCATATATTTT	CSGRTGGGNTIYF
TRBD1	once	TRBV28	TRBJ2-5	TGTGCCAGCAGTCATGACAGGGCCGCAGTTTACTTC	CASSHDRAAVYF
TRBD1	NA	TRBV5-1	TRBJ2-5	TGCGCCAGCAGCTTGGGAGGGACAGGGGGCCAAGAGACCCAGTACTTC	CASSLGGTGGQETQYF
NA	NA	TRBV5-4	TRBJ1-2	TGTGCCAGCAGCGGAATGGACAGCGCGACCTATGGCTACACCTTC	CASSGMDSATYGYTF
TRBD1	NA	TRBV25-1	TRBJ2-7	TGTGCCAGCAATTCCGACAGGGACTACGAGCAGTACTTC	CASNSDRDYEQYF
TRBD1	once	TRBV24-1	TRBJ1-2	TGTGCCACAAGCAGTACCGGGACAGTTTTTGGAAACTATGGCTACACCTTC	CATSSTGTVFGNYGYTF
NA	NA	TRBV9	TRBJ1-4	TGTGCCAGCAGCGCGAAGGGAGTAATAAATGAAAAACTGTTTTTT	CASSAKGVINEKLFF
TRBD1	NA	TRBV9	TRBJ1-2	TGTGCCAGCAGCCTCACTGGGACAGGGCCTAACTATGGCTACACCTTC	CASSLTGTGPNYGYTF